The entry below gives a single T cell receptor beta chain sequence along with its context. This entry belongs to a study of blood T cell repertoires in COVID-19. For the study at large: Sites in the United States, Italy and Spain provided acute and convalescent COVID-19 samples.

In the authors' workflow: Amplification from reference gene primers served as the basis for estimated nucleated cell counts. The protocol was immunoSEQ multiplex PCR, while the TCRdb copy is restricted to in-frame clones and leaves out a portion. V, J and clone size derive from that table, while D and trimming were established from the DNA sequence. The data show about 230,000 clones, over 75% seen once. CDR3 length: 18 residues. V lost 6 bases and J lost 2, with 23 bases in between. CDR1 SNHLY and CDR2 FYNNEI come from the germline V gene. This sequence was found in a man between 45 and 60 years old with COVID-19, enrolled during active disease. What was sequenced was peripheral blood. V usage is TRBV2 and J usage is TRBJ1-5, with a possible D match to TRBD1 (5 bases). CDR3 residues: CASSAGRATRGGNQPQHF. DNA of the CDR3: TGTGCCAGCAGCGCCGGTCGGGCCACAAGGGGTGGCAATCAGCCCCAGCATTTT.